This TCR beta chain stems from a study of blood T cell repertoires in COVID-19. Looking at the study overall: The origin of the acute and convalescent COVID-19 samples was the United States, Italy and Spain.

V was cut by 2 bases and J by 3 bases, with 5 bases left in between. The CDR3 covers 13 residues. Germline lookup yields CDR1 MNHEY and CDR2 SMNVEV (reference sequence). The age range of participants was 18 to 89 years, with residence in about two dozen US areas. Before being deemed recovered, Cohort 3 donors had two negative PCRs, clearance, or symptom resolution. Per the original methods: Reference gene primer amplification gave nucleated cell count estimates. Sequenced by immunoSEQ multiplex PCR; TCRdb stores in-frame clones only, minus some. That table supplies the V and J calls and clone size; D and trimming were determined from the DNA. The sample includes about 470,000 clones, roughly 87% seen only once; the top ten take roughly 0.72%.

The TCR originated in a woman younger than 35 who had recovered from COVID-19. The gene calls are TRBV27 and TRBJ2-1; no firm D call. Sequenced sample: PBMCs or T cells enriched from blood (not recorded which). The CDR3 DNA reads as TGTGCCAGCAGTTTAAACGGCTACAATGAGCAGTTCTTC. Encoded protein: CASSLNGYNEQFF.